This T cell receptor beta chain was observed in a study of cytomegalovirus exposure and HLA in healthy donors. The study, taken as a whole, reports: In a later analysis, first-cohort TCR clusters were found to tend to co-occur in the 130 or so validation repertoires. Whilst most TCR sequences proved rare, a subset of public TCRs occurred across many donors. According to the study, around 160 TCR beta chains were cytomegalovirus-associated.

CDR3 length: 14 amino acids. Germline assignment: CDR1 MDHEN and CDR2 SYDVKM. V lost 6 bases, J lost 0 bases, and 9 bases lay in between. Repertoires were generated with immunoSEQ multiplex PCR, while TCRdb's copy carries only in-frame clones and drops some. The table includes more than 140,000 clones, roughly nine tenths detected once. As to this clone: Its target is not known.

This clonotype was sampled from a young woman in good health and CMV-seropositive. The rearrangement joins TRBV28 to TRBJ1-5; D is possibly TRBD1 (5 bases). The specimen was PBMCs. CDR3 nucleotide sequence: TGTGCCAGCAGAAAGACAGATAGCAATCAGCCCCAGCATTTT. This encodes CASRKTDSNQPQHF.